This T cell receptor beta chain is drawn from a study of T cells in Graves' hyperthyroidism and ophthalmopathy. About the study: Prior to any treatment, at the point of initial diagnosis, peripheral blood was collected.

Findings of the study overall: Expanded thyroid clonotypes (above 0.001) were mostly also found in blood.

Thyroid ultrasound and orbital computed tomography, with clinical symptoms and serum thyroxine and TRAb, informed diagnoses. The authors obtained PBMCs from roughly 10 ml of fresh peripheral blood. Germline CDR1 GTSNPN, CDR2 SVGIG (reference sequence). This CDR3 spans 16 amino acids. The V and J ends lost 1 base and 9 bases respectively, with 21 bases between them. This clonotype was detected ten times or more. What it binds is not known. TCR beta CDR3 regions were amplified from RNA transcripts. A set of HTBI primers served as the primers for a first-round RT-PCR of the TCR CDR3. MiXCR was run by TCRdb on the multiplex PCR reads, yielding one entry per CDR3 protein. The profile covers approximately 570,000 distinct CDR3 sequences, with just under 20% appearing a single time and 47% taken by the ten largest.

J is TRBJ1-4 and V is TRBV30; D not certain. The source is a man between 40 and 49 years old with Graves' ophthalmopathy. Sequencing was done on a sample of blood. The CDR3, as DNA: TGTGCCTGGAGTGACGAAGGAGTAATTCCGGGCCAAAAACTGTTTTTT. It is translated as CAWSDEGVIPGQKLFF.